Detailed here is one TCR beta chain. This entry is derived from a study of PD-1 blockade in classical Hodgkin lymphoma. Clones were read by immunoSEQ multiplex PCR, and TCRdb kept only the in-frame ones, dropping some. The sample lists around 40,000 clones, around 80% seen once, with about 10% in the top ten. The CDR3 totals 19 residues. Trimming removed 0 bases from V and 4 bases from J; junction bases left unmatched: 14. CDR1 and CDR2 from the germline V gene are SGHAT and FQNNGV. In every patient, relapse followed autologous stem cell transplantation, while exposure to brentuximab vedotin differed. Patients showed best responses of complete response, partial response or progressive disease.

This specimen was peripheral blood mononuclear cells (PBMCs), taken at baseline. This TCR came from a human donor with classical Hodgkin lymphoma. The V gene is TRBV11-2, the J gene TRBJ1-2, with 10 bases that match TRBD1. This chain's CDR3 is CASSLEKWDRGRVGYGYTF. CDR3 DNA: TGTGCCAGCAGCTTAGAAAAGTGGGACAGGGGTCGGGTGGGCTATGGCTACACCTTC.